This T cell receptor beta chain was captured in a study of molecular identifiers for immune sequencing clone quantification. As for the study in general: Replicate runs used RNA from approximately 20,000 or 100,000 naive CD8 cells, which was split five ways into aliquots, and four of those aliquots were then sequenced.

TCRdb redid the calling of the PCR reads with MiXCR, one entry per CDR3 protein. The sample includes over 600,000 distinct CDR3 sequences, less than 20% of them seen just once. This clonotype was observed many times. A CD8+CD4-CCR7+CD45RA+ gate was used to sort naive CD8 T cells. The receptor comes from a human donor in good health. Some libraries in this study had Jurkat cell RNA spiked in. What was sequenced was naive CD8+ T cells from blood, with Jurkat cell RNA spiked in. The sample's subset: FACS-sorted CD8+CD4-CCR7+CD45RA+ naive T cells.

The CDR3 sequence is CASSLGQIYTF. The CDR3, as DNA: TGTGCCAGCAGTTTAGGACAGATCTACACCTTC. The chain is built from TRBV12-3 or TRBV12-4 and TRBJ1-2, with D perhaps TRBD1 (5 bases). The CDR3 contains 11 residues. Trimming left V 1 base short and J 10 bases short, with 7 bases between.